This T cell receptor (beta chain) was sequenced in a study of CD8+ T cells in alopecia areata. Study context: The protocol delivered tofacitinib for 6 to 18 months, then withdrew it for 6 months. Whole-study results and caveats: Many expanded lesional clones persisted during tofacitinib (in both scalp and blood). Under tofacitinib, fewer expanded CD8+ clones appeared among the top 100 scalp clones.

Worth noting for this clone: No antigen is known for it.

Per the germline V gene, CDR1 is SGHRS and CDR2 is YFSETQ. The junction had 5 bases not matched to a gene; V was cut back by 1 base and J by 4 bases. This CDR3 is built from 15 residues. Documented treatment: oral pan-JAK inhibitor, 5-10 mg twice daily. Isolated RNA was reverse transcribed into cDNA used as the sequencing template. Profiled with immunoSEQ multiplex PCR; TCRdb holds only in-frame clones, not every one. The repertoire holds about 160,000 clones, about three fifths seen once, with 0.7% to 1% in the top ten. The receptor comes from a human donor with alopecia areata. This specimen consisted of CD4+ T cells sorted from blood, obtained at week 4, from a patient treated with tofacitinib. The V call is TRBV5-1, the J call TRBJ2-1; 7 bases align to TRBD1. DNA for the CDR3: TGCGCCAGCAGCTTGATGGCAGGGGGTTACAATGAGCAGTTCTTC. This gives the protein CASSLMAGGYNEQFF. Together with reference TRBV5-1 and TRBJ2-1, the CDR3 gives the full variable domain: KAGVTQTPRYLIKTRGQQVTLSCSPISGHRSVSWYQQTPGQGLQFLFEYFSETQRNKGNFPGRFSGRQFSNSRSEMNVSTLELGDSALYLCASSLMAGGYNEQFFGPGTRLTVL.